This TCR beta chain was observed in a study of T cell changes during pregnancy in multiple sclerosis. The count of this clone is one. The germline V gene has CDR1 MGHRA and CDR2 YSYEKL. CDR3 size: 15 residues. The germline V and J ends were trimmed by 4 bases and 0 bases, with 12 bases remaining between them. The repertoire was sequenced with immunoSEQ multiplex PCR; TCRdb's copy has only in-frame clones and lacks some. This sample carries 25,000 to 35,000 clones, under 95% of them seen once, and the ten largest clones take roughly 0.45%. The source is a female donor in good health, enrolled as a control in a pregnancy study. The rearrangement uses TRBV4-1 and TRBJ1-2, with D perhaps TRBD1 (6 bases). Sample: CD4+ T cells from peripheral blood mononuclear cells, taken in the second trimester of pregnancy. In DNA form, the CDR3 reads TGCGCCAGCAGCCGGGGGCTAACTTCTAACTATGGCTACACCTTC. Translating it yields CASSRGLTSNYGYTF.